Below, 30 T cell receptor beta chains from the same sample are listed, as sequenced in a study of beta chain features in type 1 diabetes (dated by TCRdb to between 2018 and 2020). The protocol used for the library was the immunoSEQ multiplex PCR assay. The High Capacity cDNA Reverse Transcription Kit was used to reverse transcribe all of the isolated RNA, meaning that expressed TCRB transcripts were what got sequenced. TCRdb provides this immuneACCESS table in a form limited to in-frame rearrangements. Some clones are lacking; in checked studies, under half of them reflect an unresolved V gene, and why the rest are absent is not known. The sample data list 640,000 or so clones, and around 15% of these were observed just once. 0.035% to 0.04% of the sample lies in the top ten. Paper-wide results and their limitations: In all four CD4+ subsets, TCRB CDR3 length was moderately but significantly shorter in type 1 diabetes patients.

Their cognate antigens are unknown. The sample comprised naive CD4+ T cells from blood. In light of the paper, this sample's cell subset or site label describes: true naive CD4+ T cells. The receptors originated from a man between 18 and 29 years old with type 1 diabetes.

This clone was observed a few times. The chain carries TRBV29-1 and TRBJ2-6, with D possibly matching TRBD2 (6 bases). The V gene's germline CDR1 is SQVTM and CDR2 ANQGSEA. Trimming cost V 4 bases and J 11 bases, with 15 bases left between them. CDR3 size: 13 residues. This CDR3 is CSVGEAGADVLTF. The CDR3 DNA sequence: TGCAGCGTTGGGGAGGCAGGAGCCGACGTCCTGACTTTC.

About this clone itself: Because the CDR3's place on the DNA is in doubt, the DNA is left out and the CDR3 is given as listed by TCRdb. This chain links TRBV20-1 with TRBJ2-3; the DNA was not used to check the table's D call, TRBD2. Germline V gene data show CDR1 as DFQATT and CDR2 as SNEGSKA (reference sequence). The CDR3 length equals 11 residues, ends included. This chain's CDR3 is CSARDVAGGIF.

The CDR3 DNA reads TGTGCCAGCAGCTTAGGAAGGGGACGTAACGAGCAGTACTTC. Its protein product is CASSLGRGRNEQYF. The V call is TRBV7-6, the J call TRBJ2-7, with D perhaps being TRBD1 or TRBD2 (5 bases each). This CDR3 contains 14 residues. V was pared by 1 base and J by 5 bases, with 12 bases between. Looked up from germline, CDR1 is SGHVS and CDR2 is FNYEAQ.

The gene calls are TRBV5-4 and TRBJ2-2; 10 bases align to TRBD2. The CDR3 length is 16 residues. The V segment lost 3 bases and the J segment 7 bases; nucleotides outside the gene matches: 9. Germline V lookup: CDR1 SGHNT, CDR2 YYREEE (reference sequence). CDR3 nucleotides: TGTGCCAGCAGCTCCTCGCCTAGCGGGAGAATCGGGGAGCTGTTTTTT. This gives the protein CASSSSPSGRIGELFF.

CDR3 region: CASSVTGTTSYNEQFF. Written as DNA, the CDR3 is TGTGCCAGCAGCGTAACCGGGACAACCTCCTACAATGAGCAGTTCTTC. The chain couples TRBV7-9 to TRBJ2-1, with a weak D call TRBD1 (6 bases). Germline V lookup: CDR1 SEHNR, CDR2 FQNEAQ (reference sequence). The germline V and J ends were trimmed by 5 bases and 0 bases, with 14 bases remaining between them. The CDR3 spans 16 residues.

This clone was picked up a small number of times. The V call is TRBV4-1, the J call TRBJ2-4, with 9 bases that match TRBD1. V gave up 3 bases and J gave up 5 bases; unmatched junction bases: 11. CDR1 and CDR2 (germline): MGHRA, YSYEKL. CDR3 size: 17 residues. CDR3 sequence: CASSQPRDRVDQNIQYF. The DNA for the CDR3 is TGCGCCAGCAGCCAGCCCAGGGACAGGGTGGACCAAAACATTCAGTACTTC.

In its sample, this clone was seen once. The chain joins TRBV15 to TRBJ2-7, with D perhaps TRBD1 (6 bases). Germline lookup yields CDR1 LNHNV and CDR2 YYDKDF (reference sequence). This CDR3 contains 15 residues. Trimming removed 1 base at V and 0 bases at J, with 10 bases between. CDR3 in amino acids: CATSRGKQGSYEQYF. The CDR3 DNA reads as TGTGCCACCAGCAGAGGAAAACAGGGCTCCTACGAGCAGTACTTC.

This clone occurred a few times. V and J are TRBV27 and TRBJ2-5; maybe TRBD1 (6 bases). The CDR3 is made up of 18 amino acids. V lost 5 bases to trimming and J lost 3 bases, with 25 bases between them. Germline CDR1 is MNHEY and CDR2 is SMNVEV (reference sequence). The CDR3 reads CASSLSPRGPGRKETQYF. CDR3 DNA: TGTGCCAGCAGTCTCAGCCCCAGGGGCCCCGGGCGTAAAGAGACCCAGTACTTC.

V is TRBV7-3 and J is TRBJ2-3; D is uncertain. Germline CDR1 reads SGHTA; CDR2 reads FQGTGA. CDR3 size: 15 residues. Deletions cut 4 bases from V and 1 base from J, with 12 bases between. CDR3 sequence: CASSSLGQGTDTQYF. CDR3 nucleotide sequence: TGTGCCAGCAGCTCTCTGGGCCAGGGCACAGATACGCAGTATTTT.

This clone was recorded a few times. V is TRBV2 and J is TRBJ2-4; D possibly corresponds to TRBD1 (5 bases). CDR1 and CDR2 (germline): SNHLY, FYNNEI. The CDR3 is made up of 15 amino acids. Trimming stripped 4 bases from V and 0 bases from J, with 10 bases between. Written as DNA, the CDR3 is TGTGCCAGCAGTGTTGACAGCCTAGCCAAAAACATTCAGTACTTC. Translation: CASSVDSLAKNIQYF. Using reference TRBV2 and TRBJ2-4 for the parts outside the CDR3, the full variable domain is EPEVTQTPSHQVTQMGQEVILRCVPISNHLYFYWYRQILGQKVEFLVSFYNNEISEKSEIFDDQFSVERPDGSNFTLKIRSTKLEDSAMYFCASSVDSLAKNIQYFGAGTRLSVL.

This clone appeared a few times. This chain joins TRBV5-1 and TRBJ1-5; a weak D match, TRBD1 (6 bases). V was pared by 4 bases and J by 5 bases, with 13 bases between. In germline, CDR1 is SGHRS, CDR2 YFSETQ. The CDR3 covers 14 residues. CDR3 residues: CASSRNPGDQPQHF. The DNA for the CDR3 is TGCGCCAGCAGCAGGAACCCAGGGGATCAGCCCCAGCATTTT.

Only a few counts were recorded for this clone. V and J are TRBV30 and TRBJ2-1; TRBD2 might be the D (6 bases). V lost 4 bases and J lost 6, with 13 bases in between. The germline V gene encodes CDR1 GTSNPN and CDR2 SVGIG (reference sequence). The CDR3 sequence is 13 residues long. As DNA, the CDR3 is TGTGCCTGGAACCTGGGACTTATCAATGAGCAGTTCTTC. This gives the protein CAWNLGLINEQFF.

The rearrangement links TRBV30 to TRBJ1-2; possible D gene TRBD1, 5 bases. Germline lookup yields CDR1 GTSNPN and CDR2 SVGIG (reference sequence). Trimming cost V 4 bases and J 4 bases, with 13 bases left between them. The CDR3 sequence is 13 residues long. The CDR3 region has the DNA TGTGCCTGGACCGTGGGGGTGCCCTATGGCTACACCTTC. Protein: CAWTVGVPYGYTF.

This sequence joins TRBV7-3 and TRBJ2-2, with TRBD1 matching 7 bases. The CDR3 sequence is 14 residues long. CDR1 and CDR2 (germline): SGHTA, FQGTGA. The trim removed 3 bases at V and 6 bases at J, leaving 4 bases unmatched. In DNA, the CDR3 is TGTGCCAGCAGCTTGGGGACAGCGGCCGGGGAGCTGTTTTTT. Encoded protein: CASSLGTAAGELFF. The entire variable domain, with the rest obtained from reference TRBV7-3 and TRBJ2-2, is as follows: GAGVSQTPSNKVTEKGKYVELRCDPISGHTALYWYRQSLGQGPEFLIYFQGTGAADDSGLPNDRFFAVRPEGSVSTLKIQRTERGDSAVYLCASSLGTAAGELFFGEGSRLTVL.

Only a few counts were recorded for this clone. The CDR3 region has the DNA TGTGCCAGCAGCTTGACAGGGATGAACATTCAGTACTTC. Amino acids: CASSLTGMNIQYF. The V gene is TRBV5-6, the J gene TRBJ2-4, with D possibly TRBD1 on 6 matching bases. Trimming removed 1 base from V and 7 bases from J, with 9 bases in between. The CDR3 has 13 residues. Germline V gene data show CDR1 as SGHDT and CDR2 as YYEEEE.

This clone was counted between two and nine times. The V and J genes are TRBV7-9 and TRBJ2-7, with D uncertain. The V gene lost 4 bases and the J gene lost 0 bases, with 13 bases spanning the gap. CDR1 is SEHNR, CDR2 FQNEAQ, per germline (reference sequence). This CDR3 is built from 15 residues. CDR3 residues: CASSSRRSSSYEQYF. CDR3 nucleotides: TGTGCCAGCAGCTCCCGTCGGTCCAGCTCCTACGAGCAGTACTTC.

This clone was observed a few times. The chain recombines TRBV6-1 with TRBJ1-6; possibly TRBD1 for D (5 bases). Germline-derived CDR1 and CDR2 are MNHNS and SASEGT. This CDR3 is 15 amino acids long. Trimming cost V 6 bases and J 10 bases, with 19 bases left between them. DNA for the CDR3: TGTGCCAGCAGCACCTCCGGTCCCTGGGGCTCACCCCTCCACTTT. Its translation is CASSTSGPWGSPLHF.

The chain links TRBV30 to TRBJ1-1; 11 bases agree with TRBD1. Trimming cost V 4 bases and J 2 bases; bases outside gene matches: 9. The germline V gene has CDR1 GTSNPN and CDR2 SVGIG (reference sequence). The CDR3 contains 16 residues. CDR3 protein: CAWIRTGGFVNTEAFF. CDR3 DNA sequence: TGTGCCTGGATTAGGACAGGGGGCTTTGTAAACACTGAAGCTTTCTTT.

This clone was seen more than once but under ten times. The V call is TRBV7-3, the J call TRBJ2-5; D ambiguous. Trimming removed 5 bases from V and 0 bases from J, with 7 bases in between. The CDR3 is 13 amino acids. CDR1 SGHTA and CDR2 FQGTGA come from the germline V gene. The CDR3 protein is CASSPQNQETQYF. CDR3 coding DNA: TGTGCCAGCAGCCCCCAAAACCAAGAGACCCAGTACTTC.

A few counts support this clone. The chain combines TRBV18 with TRBJ2-1, with TRBD1 matching over 10 bases. CDR1 KGHSH and CDR2 LQKENI come from the germline V gene. V shed 6 bases, J shed 7 bases, and the junction held 9 bases outside the gene matches. The CDR3 sequence is 15 residues long. This CDR3 is CASSRGTGARNEQFF. DNA for the CDR3: TGTGCCAGCTCTCGTGGGACAGGGGCGAGGAATGAGCAGTTCTTC.

This clone was counted between two and nine times. The rearrangement uses TRBV19 and TRBJ1-1, with D possibly TRBD1 on 6 matching bases. Trimming left V 5 bases short and J 5 bases short, with 12 bases between. The germline CDR1 and CDR2 sequences are LNHDA and SQIVND (reference sequence). The CDR3 contains 13 residues. The CDR3 DNA is TGTGCCAGTAGTTCCGGGGGCTCGACTGAAGCTTTCTTT. Protein sequence: CASSSGGSTEAFF.

This clone was counted a few times. This chain connects TRBV28 to TRBJ2-1, with 10 bases fitting TRBD2. The CDR3 is 17 amino acids. V shed 4 bases and J 12 bases; nucleotides not matched to a gene: 18. CDR1 is MDHEN and CDR2 is SYDVKM in the germline V gene. CDR3 region: CASSSPLGVAGGERQFF. The CDR3 DNA follows: TGTGCCAGCAGTTCCCCCCTTGGAGTAGCGGGGGGTGAGAGGCAGTTCTTC.

This clone was observed a handful of times. The J gene is TRBJ2-7, the V gene TRBV6-5; the match to TRBD1 covers 9 bases. Germline V gene sequence: CDR1 MNHEY, CDR2 SVGAGI. V lost 5 bases and J lost 2; bases outside the gene matches: 4. CDR3 length equals 14 residues. The CDR3 region is CASSKGQGPYEQYF. In DNA, the CDR3 is TGTGCCAGCAGTAAGGGACAGGGTCCCTACGAGCAGTACTTC.

The gene calls are TRBV2 and TRBJ2-1, with TRBD1 as a possible D gene (6 bases). Germline-derived CDR1 and CDR2 are SNHLY and FYNNEI. CDR3 length equals 13 residues. V was pared by 4 bases and J by 5 bases, with 9 bases between. The DNA for the CDR3 is TGTGCCAGCAGTGTGGACAGTCACAATGAGCAGTTCTTC. This gives the protein CASSVDSHNEQFF.

The chain joins TRBV14 to TRBJ2-1, with a weak D call TRBD2 (6 bases). Germline V gene data show CDR1 as SGHDN and CDR2 as FVKESK. Trimming stripped 1 base from V and 2 bases from J, with 12 bases between. The CDR3 consists of 16 residues. The CDR3 loop is CASSQGGGTTYNEQFF. CDR3 bases: TGTGCCAGCAGCCAAGGAGGCGGGACCACCTACAATGAGCAGTTCTTC.

The chain uses TRBV7-9 and TRBJ1-1; D call uncertain. CDR1 and CDR2 from the germline V gene are SEHNR and FQNEAQ (reference sequence). This CDR3 contains 12 residues. V was cut by 2 bases and J by 11 bases, with 12 bases left in between. The CDR3 DNA is TGTGCCAGCAGCTTAAGCGGGCCCGAGGCTTTCTTT. Its protein product is CASSLSGPEAFF.

V and J are TRBV29-1 and TRBJ2-5, with D perhaps TRBD1 (6 bases). Trimming left V 6 bases short and J 1 base short, with 18 bases between. CDR3 length: 15 residues. Per germline, CDR1 SQVTM and CDR2 ANQGSEA. The CDR3 reads CSVLPGQRFQETQYF. CDR3 bases: TGCAGCGTCCTACCGGGACAACGCTTCCAAGAGACCCAGTACTTC.

This clone has only a few counts. This CDR3 reads CASRGDMNTEAFF. Here the CDR3 DNA reads TGTGCCAGCAGGGGCGACATGAACACTGAAGCTTTCTTT. The chain uses TRBV2 and TRBJ1-1; D is undetermined. CDR1 is SNHLY and CDR2 is FYNNEI in the germline V gene. With 6 bases removed from V and 0 bases from J, the gap between germline ends came to 8 bases. The CDR3 spans 13 residues.

This clone showed up just a few times. The chain uses TRBV30 and TRBJ2-1; the D gene is possibly TRBD1 (5 bases). Germline V CDR1 and CDR2: GTSNPN, SVGIG (reference sequence). The CDR3 covers 15 residues. The ends were cut back, 1 base at V and 0 bases at J, with 10 bases in the middle. In DNA, the CDR3 is TGTGCCTGGAGTGGACAGATCGGCTCCTACAATGAGCAGTTCTTC. This encodes CAWSGQIGSYNEQFF.

This chain uses TRBV29-1 with TRBJ1-5, with D maybe TRBD1 (6 bases). The CDR3 has 13 amino acids. Per germline, CDR1 SQVTM and CDR2 ANQGSEA. V lost 6 bases and J lost 4, with 13 bases in between. CDR3 protein: CSVLGQGNQPQHF. The DNA for the CDR3 is TGCAGCGTCCTAGGGCAGGGGAATCAGCCCCAGCATTTT.